This entry concerns a single T cell receptor beta chain. Its antigen is not identified. The sample is drawn from a study of cytomegalovirus exposure and HLA in healthy donors. The length of the CDR3 is 14 residues. Losses at the gene ends were 1 base for V and 3 bases for J; bases not matched to a gene: 2. CDR1 and CDR2 (germline): SGHAT, FQNNGV. PCR involved 60 Vbeta and 13 Jbeta primers. TCRdb keeps only in-frame clones here, not all; method: immunoSEQ multiplex PCR. The profile covers about 130,000 clones, with approximately 74% appearing a single time and roughly 4% taken by the ten largest. Study-wide points: Around 18,000 TCR beta sequences were associated with HLA alleles at 0.05 false discovery rate in a later analysis.

The receptor was derived from a man aged 18 to 30 in good health and CMV-seropositive. Source material: PBMCs. The chain links TRBV11-2 to TRBJ2-7, with 8 bases matching TRBD2. The CDR3 protein is CASSLGGGIYEQYF. The CDR3 DNA sequence: TGTGCCAGCAGCTTAGGCGGGGGGATCTACGAGCAGTACTTC. The full variable domain, rest sourced from reference TRBV11-2 and TRBJ2-7, is EAGVAQSPRYKIIEKRQSVAFWCNPISGHATLYWYQQILGQGPKLLIQFQNNGVVDDSQLPKDRFSAERLKGVDSTLKIQPAKLEDSAVYLCASSLGGGIYEQYFGPGTRLTVT.